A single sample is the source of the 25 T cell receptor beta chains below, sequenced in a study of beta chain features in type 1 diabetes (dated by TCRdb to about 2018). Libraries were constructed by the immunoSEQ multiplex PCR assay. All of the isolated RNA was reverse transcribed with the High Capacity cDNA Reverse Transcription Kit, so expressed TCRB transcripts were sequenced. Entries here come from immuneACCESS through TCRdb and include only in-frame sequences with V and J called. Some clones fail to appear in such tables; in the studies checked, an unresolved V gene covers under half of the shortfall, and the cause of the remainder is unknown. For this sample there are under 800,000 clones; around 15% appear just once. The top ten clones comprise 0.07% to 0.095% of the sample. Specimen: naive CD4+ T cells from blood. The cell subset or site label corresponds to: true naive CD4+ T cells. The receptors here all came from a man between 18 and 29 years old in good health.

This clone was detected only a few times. The DNA for the CDR3 is TGTGCCAGCTCACACAAGACGGTCTCTGGAAACACCATATATTTT. This translates into CASSHKTVSGNTIYF. The chain carries TRBV18 and TRBJ1-3; no clear D gene. This CDR3 region has 15 residues. Germline loops: CDR1 KGHSH, CDR2 LQKENI. Trimming removed 4 bases at V and 0 bases at J, with 10 bases between. The full variable domain, rest sourced from reference TRBV18 and TRBJ1-3, is NAGVMQNPRHLVRRRGQEARLRCSPMKGHSHVYWYRQLPEEGLKFMVYLQKENIIDESGMPKERFSAEFPKEGPSILRIQQVVRGDSAAYFCASSHKTVSGNTIYFGEGSWLTVV.

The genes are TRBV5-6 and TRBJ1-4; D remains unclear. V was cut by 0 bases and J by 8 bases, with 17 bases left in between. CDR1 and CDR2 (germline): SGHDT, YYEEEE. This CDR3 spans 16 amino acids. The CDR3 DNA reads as TGTGCCAGCAGCTTGGTTTCGAAGGGAGCTCGGGAAAAACTGTTTTTT. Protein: CASSLVSKGAREKLFF.

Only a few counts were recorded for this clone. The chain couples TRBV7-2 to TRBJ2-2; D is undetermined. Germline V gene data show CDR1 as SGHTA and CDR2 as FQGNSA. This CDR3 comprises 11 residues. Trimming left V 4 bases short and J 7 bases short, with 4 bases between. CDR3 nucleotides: TGTGCCAGCAGCTCTATCGGGGAGCTGTTTTTT. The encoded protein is CASSSIGELFF. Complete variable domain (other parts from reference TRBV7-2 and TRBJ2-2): GAGVSQSPSNKVTEKGKDVELRCDPISGHTALYWYRQSLGQGLEFLIYFQGNSAPDKSGLPSDRFSAERTGGSVSTLTIQRTQQEDSAVYLCASSSIGELFFGEGSRLTVL.

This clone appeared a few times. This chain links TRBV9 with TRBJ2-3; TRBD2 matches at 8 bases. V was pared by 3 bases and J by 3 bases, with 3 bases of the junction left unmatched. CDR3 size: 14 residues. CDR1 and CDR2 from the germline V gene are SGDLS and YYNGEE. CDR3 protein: CASSAGGRTDTQYF. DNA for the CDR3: TGTGCCAGCAGCGCGGGGGGGAGGACAGATACGCAGTATTTT.

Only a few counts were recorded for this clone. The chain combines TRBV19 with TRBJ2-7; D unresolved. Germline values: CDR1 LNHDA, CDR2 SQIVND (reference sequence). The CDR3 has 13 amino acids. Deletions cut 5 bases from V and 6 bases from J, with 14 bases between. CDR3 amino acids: CASSPQDRSEQYF. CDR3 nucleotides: TGTGCCAGTAGTCCCCAGGACCGGAGCGAGCAGTACTTC.

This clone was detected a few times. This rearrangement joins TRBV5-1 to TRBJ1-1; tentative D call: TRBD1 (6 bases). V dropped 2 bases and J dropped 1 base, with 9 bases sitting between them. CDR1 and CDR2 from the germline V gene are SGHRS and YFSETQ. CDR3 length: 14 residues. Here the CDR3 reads CASSFSQGNTEAFF. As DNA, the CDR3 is TGCGCCAGCAGCTTCTCACAGGGGAACACTGAAGCTTTCTTT. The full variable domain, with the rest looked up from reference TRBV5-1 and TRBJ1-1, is KAGVTQTPRYLIKTRGQQVTLSCSPISGHRSVSWYQQTPGQGLQFLFEYFSETQRNKGNFPGRFSGRQFSNSRSEMNVSTLELGDSALYLCASSFSQGNTEAFFGQGTRLTVV.

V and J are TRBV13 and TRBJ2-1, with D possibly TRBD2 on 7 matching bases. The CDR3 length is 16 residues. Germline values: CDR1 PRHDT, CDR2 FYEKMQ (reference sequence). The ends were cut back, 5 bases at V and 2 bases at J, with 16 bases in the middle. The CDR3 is CASSASRGAPYNEQFF. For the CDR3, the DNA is TGTGCCAGCAGCGCCAGTCGGGGGGCCCCCTACAATGAGCAGTTCTTC.

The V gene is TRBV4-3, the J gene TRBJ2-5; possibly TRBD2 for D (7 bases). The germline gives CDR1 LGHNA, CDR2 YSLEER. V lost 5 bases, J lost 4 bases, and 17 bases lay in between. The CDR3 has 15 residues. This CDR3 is CASSGRGGVLETQYF. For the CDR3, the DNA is TGCGCCAGCAGCGGAAGAGGGGGGGTCTTAGAGACCCAGTACTTC.

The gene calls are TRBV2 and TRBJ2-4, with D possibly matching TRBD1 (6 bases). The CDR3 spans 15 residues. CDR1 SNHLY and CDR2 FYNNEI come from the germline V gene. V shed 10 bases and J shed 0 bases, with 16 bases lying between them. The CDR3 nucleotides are TGTGCCACCCTAAATCAGGGGCTAGCCAAAAACATTCAGTACTTC. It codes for CATLNQGLAKNIQYF.

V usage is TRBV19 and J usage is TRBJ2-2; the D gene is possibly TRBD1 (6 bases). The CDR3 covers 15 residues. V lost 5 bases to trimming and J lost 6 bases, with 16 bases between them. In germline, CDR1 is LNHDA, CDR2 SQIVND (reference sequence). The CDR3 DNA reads TGTGCCAGTAGTGCCCTAAAGACAGGTTCCGGGGAGCTGTTTTTT. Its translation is CASSALKTGSGELFF.

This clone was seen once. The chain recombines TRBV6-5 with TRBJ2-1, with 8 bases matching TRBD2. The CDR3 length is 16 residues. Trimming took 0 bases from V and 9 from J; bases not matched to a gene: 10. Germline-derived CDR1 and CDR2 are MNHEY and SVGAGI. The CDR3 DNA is TGTGCCAGCAGTTACTCTTGGCTAGCGGGTGGGGCTGAGCAGTTCTTC. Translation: CASSYSWLAGGAEQFF.

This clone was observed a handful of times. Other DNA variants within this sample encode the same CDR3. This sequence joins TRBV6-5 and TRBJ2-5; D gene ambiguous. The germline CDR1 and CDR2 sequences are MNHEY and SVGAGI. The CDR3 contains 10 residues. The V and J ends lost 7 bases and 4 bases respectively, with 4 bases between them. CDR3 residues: CASTGETQYF. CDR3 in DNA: TGTGCCAGCACAGGAGAGACCCAGTACTTC.

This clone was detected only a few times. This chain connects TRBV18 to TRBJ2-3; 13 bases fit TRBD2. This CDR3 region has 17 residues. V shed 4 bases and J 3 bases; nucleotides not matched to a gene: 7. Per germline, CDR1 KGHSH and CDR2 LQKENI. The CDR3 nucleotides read TGTGCCAGCTCACTCGGACTAGCGGGGGCCCGTACAGATACGCAGTATTTT. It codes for CASSLGLAGARTDTQYF.

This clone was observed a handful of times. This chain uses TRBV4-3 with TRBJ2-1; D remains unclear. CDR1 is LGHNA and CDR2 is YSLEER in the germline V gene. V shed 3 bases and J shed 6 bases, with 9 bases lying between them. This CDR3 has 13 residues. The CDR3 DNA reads TGCGCCAGCAGCCACGTTAATGCCAATGAGCAGTTCTTC. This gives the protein CASSHVNANEQFF.

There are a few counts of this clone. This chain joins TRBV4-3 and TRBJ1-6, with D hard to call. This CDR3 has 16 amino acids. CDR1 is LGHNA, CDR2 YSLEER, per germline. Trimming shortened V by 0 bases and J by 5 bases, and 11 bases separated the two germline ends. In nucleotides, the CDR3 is TGCGCCAGCAGCCAAGAGAGGGCCCGTAATAATTCACCCCTCCACTTT. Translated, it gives CASSQERARNNSPLHF.

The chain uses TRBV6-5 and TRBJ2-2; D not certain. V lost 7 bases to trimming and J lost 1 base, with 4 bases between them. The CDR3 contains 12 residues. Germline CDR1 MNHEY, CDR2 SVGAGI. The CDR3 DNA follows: TGTGCCAGCAAAGGGAACACCGGGGAGCTGTTTTTT. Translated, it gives CASKGNTGELFF.

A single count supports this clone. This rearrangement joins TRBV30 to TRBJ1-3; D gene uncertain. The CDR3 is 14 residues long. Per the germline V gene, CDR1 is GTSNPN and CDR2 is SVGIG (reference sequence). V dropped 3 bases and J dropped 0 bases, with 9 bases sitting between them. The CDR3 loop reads CAWRRTGSGNTIYF. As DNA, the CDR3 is TGTGCCTGGAGGAGAACGGGCTCTGGAAACACCATATATTTT.

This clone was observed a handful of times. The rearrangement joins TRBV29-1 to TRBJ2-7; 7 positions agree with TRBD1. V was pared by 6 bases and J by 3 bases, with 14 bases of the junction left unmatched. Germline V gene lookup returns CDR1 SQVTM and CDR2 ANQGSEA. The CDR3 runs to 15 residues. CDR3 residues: CSVTKTGSLSYEQYF. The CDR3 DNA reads TGCAGCGTCACGAAGACAGGGAGTCTTAGCTACGAGCAGTACTTC.

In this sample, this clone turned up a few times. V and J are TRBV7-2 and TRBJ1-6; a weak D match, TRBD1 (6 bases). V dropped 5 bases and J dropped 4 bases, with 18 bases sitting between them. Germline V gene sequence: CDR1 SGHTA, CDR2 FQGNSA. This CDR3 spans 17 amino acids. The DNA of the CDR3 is TGTGCCAGCAGCGCATACAGGGCGGTAGAATATAATTCACCCCTCCACTTT. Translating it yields CASSAYRAVEYNSPLHF.

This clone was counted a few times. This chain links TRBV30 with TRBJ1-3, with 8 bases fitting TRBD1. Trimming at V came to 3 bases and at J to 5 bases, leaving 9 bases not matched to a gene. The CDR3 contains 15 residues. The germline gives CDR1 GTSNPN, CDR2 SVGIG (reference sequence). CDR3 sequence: CAWSPQWDRRNTIYF. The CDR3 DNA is TGTGCCTGGAGCCCCCAATGGGACAGGAGAAACACCATATATTTT.

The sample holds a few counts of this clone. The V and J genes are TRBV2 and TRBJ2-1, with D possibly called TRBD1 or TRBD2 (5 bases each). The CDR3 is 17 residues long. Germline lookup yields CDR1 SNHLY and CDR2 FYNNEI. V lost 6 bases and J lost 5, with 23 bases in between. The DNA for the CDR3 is TGTGCCAGCAGAAGATCTCCAGGGACCCCGGGGAACAATGAGCAGTTCTTC. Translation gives CASRRSPGTPGNNEQFF.

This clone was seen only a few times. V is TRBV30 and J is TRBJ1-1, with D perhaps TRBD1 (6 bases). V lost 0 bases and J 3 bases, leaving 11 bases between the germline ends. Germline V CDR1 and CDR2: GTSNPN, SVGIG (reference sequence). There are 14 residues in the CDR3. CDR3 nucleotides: TGTGCCTGGAGTGTGGGGGGGCGGTACACTGAAGCTTTCTTT. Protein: CAWSVGGRYTEAFF.

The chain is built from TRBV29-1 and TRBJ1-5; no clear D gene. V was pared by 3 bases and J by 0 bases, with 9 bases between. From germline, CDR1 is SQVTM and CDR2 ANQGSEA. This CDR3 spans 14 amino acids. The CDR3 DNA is TGCAGCGTTGATGCCGATTATAGCAATCAGCCCCAGCATTTT. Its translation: CSVDADYSNQPQHF.

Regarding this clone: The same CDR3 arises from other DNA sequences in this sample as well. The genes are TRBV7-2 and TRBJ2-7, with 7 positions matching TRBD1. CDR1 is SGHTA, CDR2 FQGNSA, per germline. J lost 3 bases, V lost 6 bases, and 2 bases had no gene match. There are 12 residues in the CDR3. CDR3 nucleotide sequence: TGTGCCAGCAGTCCAGGGGGCTACGAGCAGTACTTC. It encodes CASSPGGYEQYF.

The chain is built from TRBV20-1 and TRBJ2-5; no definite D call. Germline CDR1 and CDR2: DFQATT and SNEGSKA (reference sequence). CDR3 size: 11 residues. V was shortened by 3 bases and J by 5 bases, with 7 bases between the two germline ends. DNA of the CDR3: TGCAGTGCTAGGCCCCCGGAGACCCAGTACTTC. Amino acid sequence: CSARPPETQYF.